This entry describes one T cell receptor beta chain. The CDR3 runs to 17 residues. V lost 4 bases, J lost 1 base, and 19 bases lay in between. Germline V lookup: CDR1 MGHRA, CDR2 YSYEKL. TCRdb's copy holds only in-frame clones and misses some; the assay was immunoSEQ multiplex PCR. The sample has 150,000 to 200,000 clones, over 75% seen once. The sample comes from a study of blood T cell repertoires in COVID-19. The V gene is TRBV4-1, the J gene TRBJ1-1; D might be TRBD1 (6 bases). The sequence was collected from a man between 45 and 60 years old who had recovered from COVID-19. Input material: PBMCs or T cells enriched from blood (not recorded which). The CDR3 reads CASSPNVNRAPNTEAFF. In DNA, the CDR3 is TGCGCCAGCAGCCCCAACGTGAACAGGGCGCCGAACACTGAAGCTTTCTTT.